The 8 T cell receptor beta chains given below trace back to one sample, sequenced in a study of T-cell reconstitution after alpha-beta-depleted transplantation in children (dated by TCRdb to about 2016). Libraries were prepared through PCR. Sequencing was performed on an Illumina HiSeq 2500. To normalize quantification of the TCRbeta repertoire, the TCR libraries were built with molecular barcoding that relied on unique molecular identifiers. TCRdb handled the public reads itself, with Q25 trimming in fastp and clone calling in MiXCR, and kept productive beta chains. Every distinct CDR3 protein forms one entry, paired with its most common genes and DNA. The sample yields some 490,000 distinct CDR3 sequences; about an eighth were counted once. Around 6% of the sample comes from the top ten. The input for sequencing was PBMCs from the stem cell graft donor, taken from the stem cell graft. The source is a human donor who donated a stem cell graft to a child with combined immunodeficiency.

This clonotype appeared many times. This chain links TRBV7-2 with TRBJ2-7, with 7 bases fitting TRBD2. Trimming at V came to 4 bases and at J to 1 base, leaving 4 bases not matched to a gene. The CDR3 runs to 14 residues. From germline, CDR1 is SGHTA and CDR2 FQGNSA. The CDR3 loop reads CASSSTSRSYEQYF. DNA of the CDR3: TGTGCCAGCAGCTCGACTAGCAGGTCCTACGAGCAGTACTTC.

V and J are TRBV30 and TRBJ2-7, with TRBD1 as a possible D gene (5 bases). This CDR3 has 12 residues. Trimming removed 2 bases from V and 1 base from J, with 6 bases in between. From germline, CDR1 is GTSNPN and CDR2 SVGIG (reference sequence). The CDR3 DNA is TGTGCCTGGAGTTCAGGGTCCTACGAGCAGTACTTC. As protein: CAWSSGSYEQYF.

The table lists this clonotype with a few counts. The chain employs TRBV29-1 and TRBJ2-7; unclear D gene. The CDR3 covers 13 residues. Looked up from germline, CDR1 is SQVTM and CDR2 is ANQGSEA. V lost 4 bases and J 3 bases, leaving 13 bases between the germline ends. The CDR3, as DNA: TGCAGCGTTGTAATGGCGGTAAACTACGAGCAGTACTTC. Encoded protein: CSVVMAVNYEQYF.

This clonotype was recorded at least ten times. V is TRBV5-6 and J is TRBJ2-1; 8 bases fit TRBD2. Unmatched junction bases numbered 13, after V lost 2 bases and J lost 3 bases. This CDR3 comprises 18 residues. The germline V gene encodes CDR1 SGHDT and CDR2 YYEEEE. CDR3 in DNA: TGTGCCAGCAGCTTCGGTACACTAGCGGTCTACTACTACAATGAGCAGTTCTTC. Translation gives CASSFGTLAVYYYNEQFF.

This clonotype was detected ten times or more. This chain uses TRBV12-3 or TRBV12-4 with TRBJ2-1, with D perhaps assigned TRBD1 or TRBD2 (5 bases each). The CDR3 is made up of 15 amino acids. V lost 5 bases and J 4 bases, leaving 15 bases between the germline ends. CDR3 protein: CASSGSGTSYNEQFF. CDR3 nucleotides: TGTGCCAGCAGTGGATCCGGGACGTCGTACAATGAGCAGTTCTTC.

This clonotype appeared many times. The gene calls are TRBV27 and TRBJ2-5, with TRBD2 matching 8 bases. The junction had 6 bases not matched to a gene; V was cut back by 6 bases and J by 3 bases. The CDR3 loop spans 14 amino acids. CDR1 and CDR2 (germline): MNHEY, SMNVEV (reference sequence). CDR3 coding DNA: TGTGCCAGCAGGACCTGGACTAGCAAAGAGACCCAGTACTTC. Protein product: CASRTWTSKETQYF.

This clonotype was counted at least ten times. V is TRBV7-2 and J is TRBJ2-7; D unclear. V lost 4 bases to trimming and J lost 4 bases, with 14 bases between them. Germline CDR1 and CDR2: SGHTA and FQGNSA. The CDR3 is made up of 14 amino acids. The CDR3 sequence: CASSSRVGTYEQYF. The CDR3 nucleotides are TGTGCCAGCAGCTCCCGGGTGGGAACGTACGAGCAGTACTTC.

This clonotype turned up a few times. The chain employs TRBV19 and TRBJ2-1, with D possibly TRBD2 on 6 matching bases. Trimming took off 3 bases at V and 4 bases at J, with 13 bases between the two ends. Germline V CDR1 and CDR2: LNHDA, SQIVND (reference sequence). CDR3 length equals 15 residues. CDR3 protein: CASSIGVGLYNEQFF. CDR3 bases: TGTGCCAGTAGTATCGGAGTCGGACTATACAATGAGCAGTTCTTC. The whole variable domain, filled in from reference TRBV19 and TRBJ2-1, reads DGGITQSPKYLFRKEGQNVTLSCEQNLNHDAMYWYRQDPGQGLRLIYYSQIVNDFQKGDIAEGYSVSREKKESFPLTVTSAQKNPTAFYLCASSIGVGLYNEQFFGPGTRLTVL.